The 21 T cell receptor beta chains given below trace back to one sample, sequenced in a study of blood T cell repertoires in COVID-19 (dated by TCRdb to 2019 to 2021). Libraries were prepared through the immunoSEQ multiplex PCR assay. The source is immuneACCESS, and TCRdb retained only in-frame sequences with V and J called. Part of the clones is not carried over; for the studies checked, unresolved V genes explain less than half of this, and the remainder is unexplained. The sample table records under 150,000 clones; 80% to 90% of these occur just once. Of the sample, around 3.3% falls within the top ten clones. Sequenced input: peripheral blood. The receptors come from a man between 35 and 55 years old with acute or convalescent COVID-19.

V usage is TRBV15 and J usage is TRBJ2-1; D may be TRBD1 (5 bases). Per the germline V gene, CDR1 is LNHNV and CDR2 is YYDKDF (reference sequence). CDR3 length: 13 amino acids. V shed 3 bases and J shed 9 bases, with 12 bases lying between them. CDR3 region: CATSSISDSEQFF. The CDR3 coding sequence is TGTGCCACCAGCAGTATATCCGACAGTGAGCAGTTCTTC.

The chain carries TRBV24-1 and TRBJ2-3; 9 bases align to TRBD1. Germline trimming cut 3 bases from V and 1 base from J; bases unmatched to any gene: 7. The CDR3 extends over 17 amino acids. Germline V gene data show CDR1 as KGHDR and CDR2 as SFDVKD. CDR3 nucleotide sequence: TGTGCCACCAGTGATCTAATGGACAGGGGAGGCACAGATACGCAGTATTTT. It codes for CATSDLMDRGGTDTQYF.

The chain uses TRBV3-1 (or the pseudogene TRBV3-2) and TRBJ1-5; TRBD1 might be the D (5 bases). Germline V CDR1 and CDR2: LGHDT, YNNKEL (reference sequence). Between the trimmed V and J ends, which lost 1 base and 6 bases, there was a span of 13 bases. The CDR3 is made up of 15 amino acids. CDR3 DNA: TGTGCCAGCAGCCAAGCCTGGGGGGAGGGTCAGCCCCAGCATTTT. Protein product: CASSQAWGEGQPQHF.

The rearrangement uses TRBV19 and TRBJ2-3; 7 bases map to TRBD1. The germline V gene has CDR1 LNHDA and CDR2 SQIVND (reference sequence). The CDR3 length is 15 residues. Germline trimming cut 5 bases from V and 0 bases from J; bases unmatched to any gene: 5. CDR3 loop: CASSDRQGSTDTQYF. The CDR3 nucleotides read TGTGCCAGTAGTGACAGACAGGGAAGCACAGATACGCAGTATTTT.

V is TRBV6-1 and J is TRBJ2-3; TRBD1 agrees at 10 bases. J lost 4 bases, V lost 1 base, and 5 bases had no gene match. The CDR3 extends over 16 amino acids. Germline CDR1 is MNHNS and CDR2 is SASEGT. The CDR3 loop is CASSEGWDRGADTQYF. Here the CDR3 DNA reads TGTGCCAGCAGTGAAGGCTGGGACAGGGGAGCAGATACGCAGTATTTT.

This clone occurred once. This rearrangement joins TRBV19 to TRBJ1-5, with unresolved D. Trimming removed 5 bases from V and 5 bases from J, with 16 bases in between. The CDR3 runs to 15 residues. Germline assignment: CDR1 LNHDA and CDR2 SQIVND (reference sequence). This CDR3 reads CASSVHDGEYQPQHF. CDR3 DNA sequence: TGTGCCAGTAGTGTCCACGACGGAGAGTATCAGCCCCAGCATTTT.

This clone was observed once. The chain uses TRBV5-1 and TRBJ2-1; TRBD1 is a possible D gene (6 bases). V lost 0 bases and J lost 4, with 11 bases in between. The CDR3 contains 15 residues. Germline V gene lookup returns CDR1 SGHRS and CDR2 YFSETQ. CDR3 amino acids: CASSLGGGPYNEQFF. DNA for the CDR3: TGCGCCAGCAGCTTGGGAGGGGGACCTTACAATGAGCAGTTCTTC.

J is TRBJ2-5 and V is TRBV7-3, with TRBD1 matching 9 bases. This CDR3 region has 14 residues. The germline V gene has CDR1 SGHTA and CDR2 FQGTGA. The V segment lost 2 bases and the J segment 5 bases; nucleotides outside the gene matches: 3. CDR3 DNA sequence: TGTGCCAGCAGCTTACTGGACAGGGGCGAGACCCAGTACTTC. This gives the protein CASSLLDRGETQYF.

The chain employs TRBV29-1 and TRBJ2-1; 8 bases are a match to TRBD2. V shed 0 bases and J 0 bases; nucleotides not matched to a gene: 1. Germline assignment: CDR1 SQVTM and CDR2 ANQGSEA. The CDR3 has 15 residues. The CDR3 nucleotides read TGCAGCGTTGAAGAGAGCGGGGGCTCCTACAATGAGCAGTTCTTC. This encodes CSVEESGGSYNEQFF.

The V call is TRBV5-6, the J call TRBJ2-3; the match to TRBD1 covers 12 bases. Germline values: CDR1 SGHDT, CDR2 YYEEEE. The CDR3 extends over 18 amino acids. With V trimmed by 3 bases and J by 5 bases, 13 bases remained unmatched. The CDR3 nucleotides read TGTGCCAGCAGCTCCGTTTCCGGGACAGGGGGCGGTGGAGATACGCAGTATTTT. Protein: CASSSVSGTGGGGDTQYF.

The chain employs TRBV19 and TRBJ2-3; 7 bases fit TRBD2. The CDR3 totals 14 residues. The germline CDR1 and CDR2 sequences are LNHDA and SQIVND (reference sequence). V gave up 3 bases and J gave up 4 bases; unmatched junction bases: 4. CDR3: CASSIRRGADTQYF. In nucleotides, the CDR3 is TGTGCCAGTAGTATTCGACGGGGGGCAGATACGCAGTATTTT.

The chain is built from TRBV15 and TRBJ1-2, with D perhaps matching TRBD1 (5 bases). Germline loops: CDR1 LNHNV, CDR2 YYDKDF (reference sequence). V was shortened by 1 base and J by 2 bases, with 11 bases between the two germline ends. The CDR3 has 15 residues. CDR3 DNA: TGTGCCACCAGCAGAGGACTAGGGGAGAACTATGGCTACACCTTC. Its protein product is CATSRGLGENYGYTF. Full variable domain (missing parts from reference TRBV15 and TRBJ1-2): DAMVIQNPRYQVTQFGKPVTLSCSQTLNHNVMYWYQQKSSQAPKLLFHYYDKDFNNEADTPDNFQSRRPNTSFCFLDIRSPGLGDTAMYLCATSRGLGENYGYTFGSGTRLTVV.

The chain joins TRBV4-2 to TRBJ1-6, with TRBD1 matching 7 bases. CDR1 LGHNA and CDR2 YNFKEQ come from the germline V gene. J lost 10 bases, V lost 2 bases, and 8 bases had no gene match. This CDR3 region has 15 residues. The CDR3 DNA reads TGTGCCAGCAGCCAATCCACAGGGGACCTGTCACCCCTCCACTTT. It yields the protein CASSQSTGDLSPLHF.

The rearrangement links TRBV30 to TRBJ1-1, with 9 bases aligning to TRBD1. The V and J ends lost 3 bases and 6 bases, in that order; junction bases with no gene match: 8. The CDR3 runs 14 residues. Per the germline V gene, CDR1 is GTSNPN and CDR2 is SVGIG (reference sequence). The CDR3 DNA reads as TGTGCCTGGAGGCGTCGGGACAGGGAAGCTGAAGCTTTCTTT. It codes for CAWRRRDREAEAFF. Combining the CDR3 with reference TRBV30 and TRBJ1-1 gives the whole variable domain SQTIHQWPATLVQPVGSPLSLECTVEGTSNPNLYWYRQAAGRGLQLLFYSVGIGQISSEVPQNLSASRPQDRQFILSSKKLLLSDSGFYLCAWRRRDREAEAFFGQGTRLTVV.

The J gene is TRBJ1-6, the V gene TRBV25-1; TRBD1 matches 7 bases. This CDR3 has 18 residues. Germline assignment: CDR1 MGHDK and CDR2 SYGVNS. With 3 bases clipped from V and 10 bases from J, the junction kept 18 bases outside the gene matches. The CDR3 protein is CASSESGTEGDKRSPLHF. The CDR3 DNA sequence: TGTGCCAGCAGTGAGTCAGGGACAGAAGGGGACAAGCGATCACCCCTCCACTTT. Looking up the rest from reference TRBV25-1 and TRBJ1-6 gives the full variable domain: EADIYQTPRYLVIGTGKKITLECSQTMGHDKMYWYQQDPGMELHLIHYSYGVNSTEKGDLSSESTVSRIRTEHFPLTLESARPSHTSQYLCASSESGTEGDKRSPLHFGNGTRLTVT.

The gene calls are TRBV27 and TRBJ2-7, with D perhaps matching TRBD1 (6 bases). Germline-derived CDR1 and CDR2 are MNHEY and SMNVEV (reference sequence). V was cut by 2 bases and J by 2 bases, with 7 bases left in between. The CDR3 runs 13 residues. In DNA form, the CDR3 reads TGTGCCAGCAGTTTAAGGACAGCCTACGAGCAGTACTTC. It yields the protein CASSLRTAYEQYF.

The chain employs TRBV27 and TRBJ2-1; D uncertain. Trimming pared 2 bases from V and 4 bases from J, leaving 6 bases between. CDR1 MNHEY and CDR2 SMNVEV come from the germline V gene (reference sequence). The CDR3 is 13 amino acids. CDR3 nucleotides: TGTGCCAGCAGTTTAAGCCTATACAATGAGCAGTTCTTC. Residues: CASSLSLYNEQFF.

The count of this clone is one. The chain couples TRBV3-1 (or the pseudogene TRBV3-2) to TRBJ2-1; 8 bases line up with TRBD2. The CDR3 runs to 14 residues. V dropped 4 bases and J dropped 11; count of bases not matched to a gene: 10. Germline CDR1 reads LGHDT; CDR2 reads YNNKEL (reference sequence). The CDR3 nucleotides are TGTGCCAGCAGCCGCCCTACGGGGGGGCGTAAGCAGTTCTTC. Translated, it gives CASSRPTGGRKQFF.

The CDR3 DNA sequence: TGTGCCAGCAGAGACGTTGGGCAGGGCGATGAGCAGTTCTTC. Residues: CASRDVGQGDEQFF. This chain connects TRBV2 to TRBJ2-1, with a possible D match to TRBD1 (5 bases). Germline values: CDR1 SNHLY, CDR2 FYNNEI. The CDR3 runs to 14 residues. V lost 6 bases, J lost 8 bases, and 17 bases lay in between.

In DNA form, the CDR3 reads TGTGCCAGCAGGGGGACTAGCGTCGGGGAGCTGTTTTTT. Amino acids: CASRGTSVGELFF. V gene TRBV6-4 combines with J gene TRBJ2-2; 10 bases map to TRBD2. J gave up 7 bases and V 6 bases, and 2 bases lay outside the gene matches. The CDR3 sequence is 13 residues long. The V gene's germline CDR1 is MRHNA and CDR2 SNTAGT.

The chain recombines TRBV5-1 with TRBJ2-1; TRBD1 aligns across 9 bases. Trimming cost V 2 bases and J 4 bases; bases outside gene matches: 7. The CDR3 is 16 amino acids. The germline gives CDR1 SGHRS, CDR2 YFSETQ. The CDR3 DNA sequence: TGCGCCAGCAGCTTTATCGGACAGGGGATTTACAATGAGCAGTTCTTC. It yields the protein CASSFIGQGIYNEQFF.